Below, one TCR beta chain is given with its context. No antigen is known for it. This sample is part of a study of cytomegalovirus exposure and HLA in healthy donors. Whole-study context: The roughly 120 validation repertoires, a later analysis reported, used the same platform as the approximately 730 repertoires from the first cohort.

The study's findings and limits: Most TCR sequences were uncommon, yet certain public TCRs appeared in many donors.

V was pared by 4 bases and J by 6 bases, with 3 bases of the junction left unmatched. Germline V gene data show CDR1 as SGHDT and CDR2 as YYEEEE. This CDR3 contains 12 residues. Here immunoSEQ multiplex PCR was the method, and the copy in TCRdb shows in-frame clones only, minus some. In the table there are 90,000 or so clones, 85% of which are singletons. This rearrangement joins TRBV5-6 to TRBJ2-7; TRBD1 matches at 8 bases. This TCR came from a young man in good health and CMV-seropositive. The sequencing input was PBMCs. CDR3 bases: TGTGCCAGCAGCCAGGGGGCGCGCGAGCAGTACTTC. Translating gives CASSQGAREQYF.